The 28 T cell receptor beta chains below were found in one sample sequenced in a study of blood T cell repertoires in COVID-19. Only in-frame clones appear in the TCRdb table, and some are missing; sequencing was by immunoSEQ multiplex PCR. The table shows 350,000 to 450,000 clones, with approximately 89% occurring only once. Sequenced input: PBMCs or T cells enriched from blood (not recorded which). The receptors come from a man aged 40-49 years in a cohort exposed to, infected with or recovered from COVID-19 (not recorded which).

This chain uses TRBV27 with TRBJ2-1; 8 positions agree with TRBD2. The CDR3 length is 15 residues. The ends lost 0 bases at V and 7 bases at J; junction bases unmatched: 5. Germline-derived CDR1 and CDR2 are MNHEY and SMNVEV (reference sequence). The CDR3 DNA reads TGTGCCAGCAGTTTATCCGGACTAGCTAGTAATGAGCAGTTCTTC. Amino acid sequence: CASSLSGLASNEQFF.

CDR3 protein: CASSPGTTIANEQFF. The CDR3 DNA is TGTGCCAGCTCACCAGGGACTACCATAGCCAATGAGCAGTTCTTC. This rearrangement joins TRBV18 to TRBJ2-1; TRBD2 agrees at 7 bases. The V gene end was trimmed by 2 bases and the J gene end by 6 bases; junction bases not matched to a gene: 7. There are 15 residues in the CDR3. The germline V gene encodes CDR1 KGHSH and CDR2 LQKENI.

The chain uses TRBV2 and TRBJ2-2; 9 bases fit TRBD2. The CDR3 runs to 15 residues. CDR1 SNHLY and CDR2 FYNNEI come from the germline V gene. V trimming: 5 bases; J trimming: 5 bases; junction bases outside the gene matches: 6. Here the CDR3 reads CASSLSGRGTGELFF. CDR3 in DNA: TGTGCCAGCAGTCTTAGCGGGAGAGGTACCGGGGAGCTGTTTTTT.

Here the CDR3 DNA reads TGTGCCAGCTCACCACCCCAGGCCTACGAGCAGTACTTC. Its translation: CASSPPQAYEQYF. V usage is TRBV18 and J usage is TRBJ2-7; D gene unclear. CDR1 and CDR2 (germline): KGHSH, LQKENI. The CDR3 runs to 13 residues. Trimming removed 0 bases at V and 2 bases at J, with 5 bases between. Drawing the rest from reference TRBV18 and TRBJ2-7, the complete variable domain is NAGVMQNPRHLVRRRGQEARLRCSPMKGHSHVYWYRQLPEEGLKFMVYLQKENIIDESGMPKERFSAEFPKEGPSILRIQQVVRGDSAAYFCASSPPQAYEQYFGPGTRLTVT.

V is TRBV29-1 and J is TRBJ2-1; D is possibly TRBD1 (5 bases). Trimming pared 6 bases from V and 15 bases from J, leaving 15 bases between. The CDR3 runs 10 residues. Germline V gives CDR1 SQVTM, CDR2 ANQGSEA. CDR3 sequence: CSVQGRRTFF. The CDR3 region has the DNA TGCAGCGTCCAGGGCCGGCGTACGTTCTTC.

The chain has TRBV11-2 and TRBJ1-2; tentative D call: TRBD1 (6 bases). The V gene's germline CDR1 is SGHAT and CDR2 FQNNGV. The CDR3 consists of 13 residues. Trimming shortened V by 5 bases and J by 7 bases, and 14 bases separated the two germline ends. DNA for the CDR3: TGTGCCAGCAGCCTCGAGGGGGGGTTTGGCTACACCTTC. It yields the protein CASSLEGGFGYTF.

The chain is built from TRBV28 and TRBJ1-6; the D gene is possibly TRBD1 (6 bases). The germline V and J ends were trimmed by 4 bases and 10 bases, with 14 bases remaining between them. The CDR3 runs to 14 residues. In germline, CDR1 is MDHEN, CDR2 SYDVKM. DNA of the CDR3: TGTGCCAGCAGTTCTACAGGGTACGGATCACCCCTCCACTTT. Amino acids: CASSSTGYGSPLHF.

This rearrangement joins TRBV3-1 (or the pseudogene TRBV3-2) to TRBJ2-1, with D tentatively TRBD2 (5 bases). This CDR3 has 15 amino acids. V gave up 4 bases and J gave up 4 bases, with 14 bases separating them. Germline V gene sequence: CDR1 LGHDT, CDR2 YNNKEL (reference sequence). The CDR3 DNA is TGTGCCAGCAGCCTACTAGTGGGTTTATACAATGAGCAGTTCTTC. Translated: CASSLLVGLYNEQFF.

This clone has just a few counts. The V and J genes are TRBV5-1 and TRBJ1-1, with D uncertain. The CDR3 is made up of 15 amino acids. Per germline, CDR1 SGHRS and CDR2 YFSETQ. V was trimmed by 1 base and J by 1 base, leaving 11 bases between them. Here the CDR3 reads CASSLTFRKNTEAFF. In DNA, the CDR3 is TGCGCCAGCAGCTTGACCTTCAGAAAGAACACTGAAGCTTTCTTT.

In DNA, the CDR3 is TGTGCCAGTAGTATCATTAGTTACAATGAGCAGTTCTTC. Encoded protein: CASSIISYNEQFF. This chain uses TRBV19 with TRBJ2-1; D unresolved. In germline, CDR1 is LNHDA, CDR2 SQIVND (reference sequence). V was shortened by 3 bases and J by 4 bases, with 7 bases between the two germline ends. CDR3 length equals 13 residues.

V and J are TRBV28 and TRBJ1-4; TRBD1 might be the D (5 bases). The CDR3 has 17 amino acids. V was trimmed by 6 bases and J by 0 bases, leaving 17 bases between them. Per the germline V gene, CDR1 is MDHEN and CDR2 is SYDVKM. The CDR3 region has the DNA TGTGCCAGCAGCATAATGGGGCGACATTCAACTAATGAAAAACTGTTTTTT. This translates into CASSIMGRHSTNEKLFF.

The genes are TRBV7-2 and TRBJ2-1; 7 positions agree with TRBD2. Germline CDR1 is SGHTA and CDR2 is FQGNSA. This CDR3 is built from 17 residues. The V gene end was trimmed by 3 bases and the J gene end by 0 bases; junction bases not matched to a gene: 8. The chain's CDR3 is CASSLFELAISYNEQFF. The CDR3 DNA sequence: TGTGCCAGCAGCTTGTTCGAACTAGCGATCTCCTACAATGAGCAGTTCTTC.

V and J are TRBV29-1 and TRBJ2-5, with 8 bases that match TRBD2. This CDR3 comprises 12 residues. Germline V CDR1 and CDR2: SQVTM, ANQGSEA. J was trimmed by 4 bases and V by 4 bases; bases with no gene match: 2. As DNA, the CDR3 is TGCAGCGTTGGTGCGGGGGGAGAGACCCAGTACTTC. Protein product: CSVGAGGETQYF.

The genes are TRBV7-6 and TRBJ2-3, with 14 nucleotides matching TRBD2. CDR1 and CDR2 (germline): SGHVS, FNYEAQ. This CDR3 region has 16 residues. V gave up 3 bases and J gave up 6 bases; unmatched junction bases: 5. CDR3 DNA: TGTGCCAGCAGCTTGGCCGGGACTAGCGGGAGTGATACGCAGTATTTT. This sequence encodes CASSLAGTSGSDTQYF.

The chain uses TRBV5-4 and TRBJ2-3, with 8 bases matching TRBD2. V lost 4 bases, J lost 3 bases, and 7 bases stayed unmatched. The CDR3 spans 15 residues. CDR1 SGHNT and CDR2 YYREEE come from the germline V gene (reference sequence). The DNA of the CDR3 is TGTGCCAGCAGCAAGGGGACTAGTTGGACAGATACGCAGTATTTT. Its translation is CASSKGTSWTDTQYF.

This clone occurred once. The J gene is TRBJ2-7, the V gene TRBV5-1; 12 bases align to TRBD1. V dropped 4 bases and J dropped 7; count of bases not matched to a gene: 9. The CDR3 has 15 residues. The germline gives CDR1 SGHRS, CDR2 YFSETQ. CDR3 in DNA: TGCGCCAGCAGCCCCCCGGGACAGGGGGCGCGTGAGCAGTACTTC. Encoded protein: CASSPPGQGAREQYF. Complete variable domain (other parts from reference TRBV5-1 and TRBJ2-7): KAGVTQTPRYLIKTRGQQVTLSCSPISGHRSVSWYQQTPGQGLQFLFEYFSETQRNKGNFPGRFSGRQFSNSRSEMNVSTLELGDSALYLCASSPPGQGAREQYFGPGTRLTVT.

This clone was counted once. This chain connects TRBV18 to TRBJ2-7, with 10 bases identical to TRBD1. The CDR3 has 13 residues. The J segment lost 6 bases and the V segment lost 5 bases, leaving 4 bases of the junction unmatched. CDR1 and CDR2 (germline): KGHSH, LQKENI. The CDR3 is CASSAGQGSEQYF. CDR3 DNA sequence: TGTGCCAGCTCAGCGGGACAGGGGTCCGAGCAGTACTTC.

The chain is built from TRBV19 and TRBJ2-1, with 11 nucleotides matching TRBD1. V lost 3 bases and J lost 0; bases outside the gene matches: 7. The CDR3 contains 18 residues. Per the germline V gene, CDR1 is LNHDA and CDR2 is SQIVND (reference sequence). The DNA of the CDR3 is TGTGCCAGTAGTATCCGGACAGGGGGCCGAAGCTCCTACAATGAGCAGTTCTTC. Its protein product is CASSIRTGGRSSYNEQFF.

The V and J genes are TRBV21-1 and TRBJ2-3; no DNA check was done on the table's D call, TRBD1. TRBV21-1 is deemed a pseudogene. This CDR3 contains 18 residues. The CDR3 bases are TGTGCCAGCAGCAAAGTCCGAAGACAGGATACTAGCACAGATACGCAGTATTTT. Its protein is CASSKVRRQDTSTDTQYF.

The chain carries TRBV30 and TRBJ2-1; D unresolved. V was pared by 2 bases and J by 6 bases, with 8 bases between. CDR3 length equals 12 residues. Germline V gives CDR1 GTSNPN, CDR2 SVGIG (reference sequence). The CDR3 protein is CAWSSPGNEQFF. For the CDR3, the DNA is TGTGCCTGGAGTTCACCGGGCAATGAGCAGTTCTTC.

This chain uses TRBV11-2 with TRBJ2-1; D unclear. This CDR3 contains 10 residues. Trimming removed 1 base at V and 13 bases at J, with 5 bases between. Germline loops: CDR1 SGHAT, CDR2 FQNNGV. The CDR3 loop is CASSLVAQFF. The CDR3 DNA reads as TGTGCCAGCAGCTTAGTAGCACAGTTCTTC.

The rearrangement joins TRBV2 to TRBJ1-6; D ambiguous. V was cut by 9 bases and J by 5 bases, with 14 bases left in between. The CDR3 sequence is 14 residues long. Germline CDR1 SNHLY, CDR2 FYNNEI. Here the CDR3 DNA reads TGTGCCAGTTTAAGCAGACTTAATAATTCACCCCTCCACTTT. Amino acids: CASLSRLNNSPLHF.

The chain employs TRBV5-1 and TRBJ1-1, with 9 bases aligning to TRBD1. CDR1 SGHRS and CDR2 YFSETQ come from the germline V gene. This CDR3 has 16 residues. V was pared by 2 bases and J by 5 bases, with 10 bases of the junction left unmatched. This chain's CDR3 is CASSLYGTGSLTEAFF. CDR3 in DNA: TGCGCCAGCAGCTTATATGGGACAGGGTCTTTAACTGAAGCTTTCTTT. The full variable domain, in which reference TRBV5-1 and TRBJ1-1 provide the parts outside the CDR3, is KAGVTQTPRYLIKTRGQQVTLSCSPISGHRSVSWYQQTPGQGLQFLFEYFSETQRNKGNFPGRFSGRQFSNSRSEMNVSTLELGDSALYLCASSLYGTGSLTEAFFGQGTRLTVV.

This clone has a single count. The chain employs TRBV7-9 and TRBJ2-3; 7 bases are shared with TRBD2. The CDR3 is 16 residues long. CDR1 and CDR2 (germline): SEHNR, FQNEAQ (reference sequence). Trimming at V came to 5 bases and at J to 1 base, leaving 9 bases not matched to a gene. CDR3 loop: CASSTGRARGTDTQYF. The DNA for the CDR3 is TGTGCCAGCAGCACGGGGAGGGCCCGGGGCACAGATACGCAGTATTTT.

The CDR3 reads CASGPAGANVLTF. CDR3 bases: TGTGCTAGTGGCCCAGCGGGGGCCAACGTCCTGACTTTC. This chain links TRBV12-5 with TRBJ2-6; D not certain. Germline V gene lookup returns CDR1 LGHNT and CDR2 FRNRAP. This CDR3 has 13 amino acids. Trimming took off 6 bases at V and 4 bases at J, with 7 bases between the two ends.

The chain joins TRBV29-1 to TRBJ2-3; 8 bases match TRBD2. This CDR3 has 14 residues. Germline V gene sequence: CDR1 SQVTM, CDR2 ANQGSEA. Trimming cost V 4 bases and J 1 base; bases outside gene matches: 4. CDR3 bases: TGCAGCGTTGCCCTAGCGGGCCGCACAGATACGCAGTATTTT. It codes for CSVALAGRTDTQYF.

The J gene is TRBJ2-7, the V gene TRBV6-5, with 11 bases fitting TRBD2. This CDR3 spans 16 amino acids. J gave up 6 bases and V 0 bases, and 7 bases lay outside the gene matches. Germline CDR1 reads MNHEY; CDR2 reads SVGAGI. CDR3 protein: CASSYSILAGEGEQYF. The CDR3 DNA follows: TGTGCCAGCAGTTACTCGATACTAGCGGGAGAGGGCGAGCAGTACTTC.

The V and J genes are TRBV5-4 and TRBJ2-3; 10 bases line up with TRBD2. Germline trimming cut 0 bases from V and 3 bases from J; bases unmatched to any gene: 7. Germline loops: CDR1 SGHNT, CDR2 YYREEE (reference sequence). This CDR3 is 17 amino acids long. CDR3 loop: CASSLALAGVGTDTQYF. The CDR3 bases are TGTGCCAGCAGCTTGGCTCTAGCGGGAGTTGGGACAGATACGCAGTATTTT.